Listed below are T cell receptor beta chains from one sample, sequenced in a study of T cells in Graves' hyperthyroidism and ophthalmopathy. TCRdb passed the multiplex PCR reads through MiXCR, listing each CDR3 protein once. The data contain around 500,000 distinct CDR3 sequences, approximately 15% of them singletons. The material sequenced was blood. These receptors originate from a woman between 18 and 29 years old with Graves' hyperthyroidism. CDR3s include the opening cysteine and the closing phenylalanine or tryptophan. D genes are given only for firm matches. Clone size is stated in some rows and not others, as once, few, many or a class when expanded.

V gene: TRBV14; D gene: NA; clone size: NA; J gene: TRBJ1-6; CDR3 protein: CASPPRNSYNSPLHF; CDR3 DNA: TGTGCCAGCCCACCCAGGAACTCCTATAATTCACCCCTCCACTTT
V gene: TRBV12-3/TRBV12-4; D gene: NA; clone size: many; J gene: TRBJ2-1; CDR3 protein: CASRFTGTRDFNEQFF; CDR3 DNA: TGTGCCAGCAGATTTACAGGGACGAGGGATTTCAATGAGCAGTTCTTC
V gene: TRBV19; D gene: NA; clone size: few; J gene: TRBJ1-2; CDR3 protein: CASSITGPGYTF; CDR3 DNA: TGTGCCAGTAGTATCACAGGCCCCGGCTACACCTTC
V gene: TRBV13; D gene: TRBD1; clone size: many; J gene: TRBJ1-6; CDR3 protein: CASKTGVNSPLHF; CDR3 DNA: TGTGCCAGCAAGACAGGGGTAAATTCACCCCTCCACTTT
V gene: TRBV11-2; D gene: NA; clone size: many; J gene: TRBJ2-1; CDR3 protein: CASSHRGYNEQFF; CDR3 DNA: TGTGCCAGCAGCCACCGGGGATACAATGAGCAGTTCTTC
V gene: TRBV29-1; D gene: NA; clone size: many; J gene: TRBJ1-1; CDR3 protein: CSVEQGLNTEAFF; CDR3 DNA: TGCAGCGTTGAACAGGGCTTGAACACTGAAGCTTTCTTT
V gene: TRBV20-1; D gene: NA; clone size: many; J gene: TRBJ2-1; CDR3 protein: CSAPIGEISYNEQFF; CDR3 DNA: TGCAGTGCCCCGATTGGCGAGATCTCCTACAATGAGCAGTTCTTC
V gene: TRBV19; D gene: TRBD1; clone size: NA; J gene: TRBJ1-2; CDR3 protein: CASSIDRGRGIGYTF; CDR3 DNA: TGTGCCAGTAGTATCGACAGGGGGCGCGGTATTGGCTACACCTTC
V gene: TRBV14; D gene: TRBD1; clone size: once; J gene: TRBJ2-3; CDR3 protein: CASSLSGTEFRDTQYF; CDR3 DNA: TGTGCCAGCAGCCTGTCCGGGACAGAATTTAGAGATACGCAGTATTTT
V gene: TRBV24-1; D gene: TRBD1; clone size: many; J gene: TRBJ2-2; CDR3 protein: CATGGNGTGNTGELFF; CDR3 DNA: TGTGCCACCGGAGGGAATGGGACAGGGAACACCGGGGAGCTGTTTTTT
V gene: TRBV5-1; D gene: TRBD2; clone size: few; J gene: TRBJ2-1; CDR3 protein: CASSPGRARDNEQFF; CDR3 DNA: TGCGCCAGCAGCCCCGGGAGGGCCCGGGACAATGAGCAGTTCTTC
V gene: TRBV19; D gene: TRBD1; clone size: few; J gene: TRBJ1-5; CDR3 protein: CASRGQQGIANQPQHF; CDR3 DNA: TGTGCCAGTAGGGGACAACAGGGGATTGCTAATCAGCCCCAGCATTTT
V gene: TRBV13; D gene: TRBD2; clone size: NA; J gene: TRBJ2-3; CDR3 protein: CASSEEAGGAADTQYF; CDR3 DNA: TGTGCCAGCAGCGAAGAAGCGGGAGGGGCTGCAGATACGCAGTATTTT
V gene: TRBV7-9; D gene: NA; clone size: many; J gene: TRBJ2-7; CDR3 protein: CASSPSSPDEQYF; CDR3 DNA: TGTGCCAGCAGCCCCTCCTCCCCTGACGAGCAGTACTTC
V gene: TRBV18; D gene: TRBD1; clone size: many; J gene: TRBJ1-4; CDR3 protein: CASSPRTGNEKLFF; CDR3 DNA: TGTGCCAGCTCACCACGGACAGGAAATGAAAAACTGTTTTTT
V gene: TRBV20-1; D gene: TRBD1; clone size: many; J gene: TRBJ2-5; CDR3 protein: CSIVPGQGAWETQYF; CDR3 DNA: TGCAGCATAGTACCGGGACAGGGGGCTTGGGAGACCCAGTACTTC
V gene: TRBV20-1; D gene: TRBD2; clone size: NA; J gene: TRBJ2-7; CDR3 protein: CSAFGLANSYEQYF; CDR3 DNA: TGCAGTGCTTTCGGACTAGCCAACTCCTACGAGCAGTACTTC